These T cell receptor beta chains were read from a single sample in a study of early T cells in non-severe SARS-CoV-2 infection. TCRdb redid the calling of the 5' RACE reads with MiXCR, one entry per CDR3 protein. The sample lists some 41,000 distinct CDR3 sequences; about 25% were seen once. The sample was whole blood, taken at baseline. The receptor set was obtained from an adult who was a healthcare worker with PCR-confirmed SARS-CoV-2 infection or an uninfected control (not recorded which). CDR3s include the opening cysteine and the closing phenylalanine or tryptophan. The D gene is left open where the match is weak. Only some rows state a clone size, as once, few, many or a class for expanded clones.

TRBJ1-5,few,TRBV10-3,NA,CAIRPDRGENQPQHF,TGTGCCATCAGGCCGGACAGAGGGGAAAATCAGCCCCAGCATTTT
TRBJ2-2,few,TRBV24-1,TRBD1,CATSDDRAGELFF,TGTGCCACCAGTGATGACAGGGCCGGGGAGCTGTTTTTT
TRBJ2-2,many,TRBV19,NA,CASSIVGGLAGELFF,TGTGCCAGTAGTATCGTGGGGGGTCTCGCCGGGGAGCTGTTTTTT
TRBJ2-7,many,TRBV20-1,NA,CSARGVGEQYF,TGCAGTGCTAGAGGCGTCGGCGAGCAGTACTTC
TRBJ1-4,few,TRBV7-6,NA,CASSPRNEKLFF,TGTGCCAGCAGCCCCCGGAATGAAAAACTGTTTTTT
TRBJ2-3,few,TRBV7-3,NA,CASSDSVADTQYF,TGTGCCAGCAGCGACTCTGTTGCAGATACGCAGTATTTT
TRBJ2-7,few,TRBV6-5,TRBD2,CATQDRAGGDEQYF,TGTGCCACCCAGGACAGAGCGGGGGGAGACGAGCAGTACTTC
TRBJ1-1,NA,TRBV7-2,NA,CASSLAVAGVLNTEAFF,TGTGCCAGCAGCTTAGCGGTAGCAGGGGTTCTGAACACTGAAGCTTTCTTT
TRBJ2-3,NA,TRBV11-2,NA,CASSSEDGPRNTQYF,TGTGCCAGCAGCTCAGAGGACGGACCGAGGAATACGCAGTATTTT
TRBJ1-1,NA,TRBV10-1,NA,CASSGGANTEAFF,TGCGCCAGCAGTGGGGGGGCGAACACTGAAGCTTTCTTT
TRBJ2-5,NA,TRBV5-6,NA,CASSTGSVTQETQYF,TGTGCCAGCAGCACAGGTTCCGTCACCCAAGAGACCCAGTACTTC
TRBJ1-5,many,TRBV29-1,NA,CSVVLGLGQPQHF,TGCAGCGTTGTGTTAGGGCTCGGGCAGCCCCAGCATTTT
TRBJ1-2,NA,TRBV6-5,NA,CDSSSRTEANYGYTF,TGTGACAGCAGTTCACGGACCGAGGCTAACTATGGCTACACCTTC
TRBJ2-7,few,TRBV6-5,TRBD2,CASSYSGLAGGYEQYF,TGTGCCAGCAGTTACTCCGGACTAGCGGGGGGGTACGAGCAGTACTTC
TRBJ1-4,many,TRBV14,NA,CASSQDSIKLFF,TGTGCCAGCAGCCAAGATTCTATAAAACTGTTTTTT
TRBJ1-1,NA,TRBV2,NA,CASSEARGGAFF,TGTGCCAGCAGTGAAGCGCGGGGTGGAGCTTTCTTT